This T cell receptor beta chain stems from a study of T cell repertoires in cytomegalovirus infection. This CDR3 has 15 amino acids. V was clipped by 4 bases and J by 3 bases, with 12 bases between them. Germline V gene lookup returns CDR1 KGHSH and CDR2 LQKENI. On this clonotype itself: The antigen is not known.

MiXCR, run by TCRdb on the reads, gives a single entry per CDR3 protein. The sample lists about 310,000 distinct CDR3 sequences, just under 25% occurring once. This sequence joins TRBV18 and TRBJ2-2; maybe TRBD2 (6 bases). The sequenced sample was cultured PBMCs, obtained from culture after CMV antigen stimulation. The source is a human donor in good health (CMV status not recorded). Some clones in this sample may be carry-over from other donors' samples. CDR3: CASSQWDSYTGELFF. The CDR3 DNA reads as TGTGCCAGCTCACAATGGGACTCCTACACCGGGGAGCTGTTTTTT.